These 18 T cell receptor beta chains were sequenced from one sample in a study of T cells in Graves' hyperthyroidism and ophthalmopathy (dated by TCRdb to the late 2010s). The method behind the library was multiplex PCR. TCRdb names Illumina HiSeq 2000 as the instrument used. The TCR beta CDR3 regions were amplified from RNA transcripts. For the first round of RT-PCR on the TCR CDR3, the HTBI primer set was used together with the Qiagen OneStep RT-PCR kit. The public reads were run again by TCRdb, first through fastp at Q25 and then through MiXCR, and only productive beta chains were kept. Rows with one shared CDR3 protein collapse into an entry with the most common genes and DNA. Recorded for this sample are approximately 620,000 distinct CDR3 sequences; around 15% of them occurred a single time. Less than 3.5% of the sample comes from the top ten. Sequences were obtained from blood. The receptors were sampled from a woman aged 40 to 55 with Graves' ophthalmopathy.

The rearrangement links TRBV5-8 to TRBJ2-1; 7 nucleotides align to TRBD2. V lost 4 bases, J lost 12 bases, and 16 bases stayed unmatched. Germline V CDR1 and CDR2: SGHTS, YDEGEE. The CDR3 has 15 residues. CDR3 protein: CASSLRAGAGKGQFF. CDR3 sequence (DNA): TGTGCCAGCAGCCTCCGTGCGGGAGCTGGGAAAGGGCAGTTCTTC.

This chain links TRBV28 with TRBJ1-2; perhaps TRBD1 as D (5 bases). This CDR3 is 14 amino acids long. V lost 1 base and J 6 bases, leaving 12 bases between the germline ends. Germline CDR1 is MDHEN and CDR2 is SYDVKM. CDR3 sequence reads: CASSLSRDLNGYTF. The CDR3 DNA reads TGTGCCAGCAGTTTATCCCGGGACTTAAATGGCTACACCTTC.

In this sample, this clonotype turned up a few times. CDR3 in amino acids: CASKIDISYEQYF. In DNA form, the CDR3 reads TGTGCCAGCAAAATTGACATCTCCTACGAGCAGTACTTC. The chain recombines TRBV7-9 with TRBJ2-7; D unresolved. Germline loops: CDR1 SEHNR, CDR2 FQNEAQ (reference sequence). The CDR3 extends over 13 amino acids. Trimming removed 7 bases from V and 0 bases from J, with 10 bases in between.

This clonotype was recorded many times. The rearrangement uses TRBV6-5 and TRBJ2-5; D remains ambiguous. The CDR3 covers 15 residues. Germline V gene sequence: CDR1 MNHEY, CDR2 SVGAGI. V was clipped by 2 bases and J by 5 bases, with 15 bases between them. The CDR3, as DNA: TGTGCCAGCAGTTACCCCGGGCTTCGGTGGGAGACCCAGTACTTC. Its translation is CASSYPGLRWETQYF.

The chain carries TRBV7-9 and TRBJ1-3; unclear D gene. The V end lost 4 bases, the J end lost 6 bases, and 7 bases lay between the germline ends. The CDR3 extends over 12 amino acids. The germline CDR1 and CDR2 sequences are SEHNR and FQNEAQ (reference sequence). The CDR3 DNA follows: TGTGCCAGCAGCTATGGGGAAAACACCATATATTTT. Translation: CASSYGENTIYF.

In this sample, this clonotype turned up a few times. CDR3 region: CASSLSSGTEIYNEQFF. The CDR3 DNA reads TGTGCCAGCAGTTTATCCTCCGGGACAGAGATTTACAATGAGCAGTTCTTC. This chain joins TRBV27 and TRBJ2-1; 7 nucleotides agree with TRBD1. From germline, CDR1 is MNHEY and CDR2 SMNVEV (reference sequence). The V and J ends lost 0 bases and 4 bases, in that order; junction bases with no gene match: 9. The CDR3 has 17 residues.

This clonotype has ten or more counts. The chain joins TRBV2 to TRBJ1-1, with a possible D match to TRBD1 (5 bases). Germline V gives CDR1 SNHLY, CDR2 FYNNEI. CDR3 length: 14 amino acids. The V end was cut by 6 bases, the J end by 1 base, with 12 bases between. CDR3 in DNA: TGTGCCAGCAGCCGGGACGGCCCGAACACTGAAGCTTTCTTT. Protein product: CASSRDGPNTEAFF. The full variable domain, in which reference TRBV2 and TRBJ1-1 provide the parts outside the CDR3, is EPEVTQTPSHQVTQMGQEVILRCVPISNHLYFYWYRQILGQKVEFLVSFYNNEISEKSEIFDDQFSVERPDGSNFTLKIRSTKLEDSAMYFCASSRDGPNTEAFFGQGTRLTVV.

This chain's CDR3 is CASSPSGTGERPGANVLTF. The CDR3 DNA sequence: TGTGCCAGCAGTCCCTCCGGGACAGGGGAGCGACCTGGGGCCAACGTCCTGACTTTC. The V and J genes are TRBV6-4 and TRBJ2-6, with TRBD1 identical over 10 bases. Germline CDR1 MRHNA, CDR2 SNTAGT. Trimming cost V 5 bases and J 2 bases; bases outside gene matches: 12. The CDR3 spans 19 residues.

This clonotype was recorded many times. The CDR3 bases are TGTGCCAGCACTCTGGGGGGGCGCGATCAGCCCCAGCATTTT. Translating gives CASTLGGRDQPQHF. The genes are TRBV12-3 or TRBV12-4 and TRBJ1-5; TRBD1 might be the D (6 bases). The CDR3 sequence is 14 residues long. V was shortened by 7 bases and J by 5 bases, with 15 bases between the two germline ends.

V gene TRBV27 combines with J gene TRBJ2-3, with TRBD2 matching over 7 bases. The CDR3 is made up of 16 amino acids. The V and J ends lost 0 bases and 2 bases, in that order; junction bases with no gene match: 5. CDR1 is MNHEY, CDR2 SMNVEV, per germline (reference sequence). The chain's CDR3 is CASSLSASGNTDTQYF. Written as DNA, the CDR3 is TGTGCCAGCAGTTTATCGGCTAGCGGAAACACAGATACGCAGTATTTT.

This clonotype was observed at least ten times. This chain uses TRBV3-1 with TRBJ2-7; the D gene is possibly TRBD2 (5 bases). Germline V gene sequence: CDR1 LGHDT, CDR2 YNNKEL (reference sequence). Trimming took 5 bases from V and 3 from J, leaving 23 bases between them. The CDR3 covers 17 residues. Here the CDR3 reads CASSTRPGPAGLYEQYF. As DNA, the CDR3 is TGTGCCAGCAGCACGCGACCGGGCCCCGCGGGCCTCTACGAGCAGTACTTC.

Only a few counts were recorded for this clonotype. J is TRBJ1-2 and V is TRBV29-1; D possibly corresponds to TRBD1 (6 bases). The germline V gene encodes CDR1 SQVTM and CDR2 ANQGSEA. The CDR3 has 17 amino acids. Trimming stripped 6 bases from V and 1 base from J, with 24 bases between. The CDR3 sequence: CSVPVPLGQYYNYGYTF. For the CDR3, the DNA is TGCAGCGTCCCCGTCCCGCTCGGACAGTACTATAACTATGGCTACACCTTC.

This clonotype showed up just a few times. V usage is TRBV20-1 and J usage is TRBJ2-7; D may be TRBD1 or TRBD2 (7 bases each). V was pared by 4 bases and J by 3 bases, with 19 bases between. The CDR3 is 15 residues long. Germline lookup yields CDR1 DFQATT and CDR2 SNEGSKA (reference sequence). CDR3 protein: CSATRGTGGGYEQYF. The CDR3 region has the DNA TGCAGTGCTACCAGGGGGACGGGGGGCGGCTACGAGCAGTACTTC.

In this sample, this clonotype turned up many times. This chain uses TRBV6-1 with TRBJ2-3; TRBD1 matches 7 bases. Germline V gene lookup returns CDR1 MNHNS and CDR2 SASEGT. V dropped 10 bases and J dropped 3; count of bases not matched to a gene: 10. The CDR3 length is 14 residues. The chain's CDR3 is CATSPGQMTDTQYF. DNA of the CDR3: TGTGCCACCAGCCCGGGACAGATGACAGATACGCAGTATTTT.

This clonotype was seen more than once but under ten times. The chain is built from TRBV4-1 and TRBJ2-1; either TRBD1 or TRBD2 may supply D (6 bases each). In germline, CDR1 is MGHRA, CDR2 YSYEKL. The CDR3 sequence is 16 residues long. The V end lost 4 bases, the J end lost 3 bases, and 16 bases lay between the germline ends. The CDR3 DNA reads TGCGCCAGCAGCCCTGGAGGGGGGACTGACTACAATGAGCAGTTCTTC. Amino acids: CASSPGGGTDYNEQFF.

This clonotype occurred many times. J is TRBJ2-5 and V is TRBV5-1; D not resolved. The CDR3 contains 17 residues. Germline CDR1 reads SGHRS; CDR2 reads YFSETQ. V gave up 0 bases and J gave up 6 bases, with 21 bases separating them. The CDR3 region is CASSLEGRTATGKTQYF. CDR3 sequence (DNA): TGCGCCAGCAGCTTGGAGGGCAGGACGGCAACTGGGAAGACCCAGTACTTC.

The chain joins TRBV19 to TRBJ2-2; tentatively, D is TRBD1 (6 bases). The CDR3 contains 14 residues. With 6 bases removed from V and 7 bases from J, the gap between germline ends came to 15 bases. Germline V lookup: CDR1 LNHDA, CDR2 SQIVND (reference sequence). The CDR3 bases are TGTGCCAGTAGAGCTGGGACAACTTACGGGGAGCTGTTTTTT. Protein: CASRAGTTYGELFF.

The chain is built from TRBV11-2 and TRBJ2-1; no clear D gene. Trimming shortened V by 5 bases and J by 10 bases, and 18 bases separated the two germline ends. From germline, CDR1 is SGHAT and CDR2 FQNNGV. CDR3 length: 14 amino acids. CDR3 coding DNA: TGTGCCAGCAGCGGGTGGAAGGTTCCCGGAGAGCAGTTCTTC. As protein: CASSGWKVPGEQFF.